This T cell receptor beta chain was recorded in a study of T-cell reconstitution after alpha-beta-depleted transplantation in children. This clonotype was recorded many times. The germline gives CDR1 SQVTM, CDR2 ANQGSEA. Trimming cost V 6 bases and J 2 bases, with 14 bases left between them. This CDR3 has 13 amino acids. It was with unique molecular identifiers that the TCRbeta library was prepared. TCRdb called the PCR reads again in MiXCR, with one record for every CDR3 protein. The table lists 200,000 to 250,000 distinct CDR3 sequences, roughly a quarter of them singletons, with roughly 2.6% in the top ten.

This receptor was taken from a girl between 2 and 10 years old with Fanconi anemia, due to receive a stem cell transplant. The sequenced sample was PBMCs, obtained before TCRalphabeta/CD19-depleted stem cell transplant. This rearrangement joins TRBV29-1 to TRBJ2-7; D is unclear. CDR3 DNA sequence: TGCAGCGTCAGTTCCGGACGGACCTACGAGCAGTACTTC. Translated: CSVSSGRTYEQYF.